A selection of T cell receptor beta chains follows, all from one sample in a study of T cell clones after liver transplantation. Measured with immunoSEQ multiplex PCR; TCRdb has only the in-frame clones, and not every one. The repertoire consists of roughly 120,000 clones, with about nine tenths occurring once and the leading ten covering around 0.83%. The sequencing used CD4+ T cells from blood, collected 12 months after liver transplant. The receptors derive from a human patient who received a liver transplant. The T cells may partly be graft donor cells. Both conserved end residues are part of each CDR3. D genes are given only for firm matches. Only some rows state a clone size, as once, few, many or a class for expanded clones.

clone size: .; V gene: TRBV7-2; CDR3 length: 12; J gene: TRBJ1-1; D gene: .; CDR3 DNA: TGTGCCAGCAGCCCCCAGAGAACTGAAGCTTTCTTT; CDR3 protein: CASSPQRTEAFF
clone size: .; V gene: TRBV13; CDR3 length: 14; J gene: TRBJ2-5; D gene: .; CDR3 DNA: TGTGCCAGCAGCTCCCGGCGGCTCCGAGTGGCCCAGTACTTC; CDR3 protein: CASSSRRLRVAQYF
clone size: .; V gene: TRBV9; CDR3 length: 15; J gene: TRBJ2-5; D gene: TRBD1; CDR3 DNA: TGTGCCAGCAGCGCCGCGGGACAGGGGATAGAGACCCAGTACTTC; CDR3 protein: CASSAAGQGIETQYF
clone size: .; V gene: TRBV9; CDR3 length: 14; J gene: TRBJ1-1; D gene: TRBD1; CDR3 DNA: TGTGCCAGCAGCCCGGGACAGGGAAGTACTGAAGCTTTCTTT; CDR3 protein: CASSPGQGSTEAFF
clone size: .; V gene: TRBV4-3; CDR3 length: 14; J gene: TRBJ1-5; D gene: .; CDR3 DNA: TGCGCCAGCAGCCAAGACAGGGGTGGTAAGCCCCAGCATTTT; CDR3 protein: CASSQDRGGKPQHF
clone size: once; V gene: TRBV5-1; CDR3 length: 14; J gene: TRBJ2-6; D gene: .; CDR3 DNA: TGCGCCAGCAGCGCCAGCTCTGGGGCCAACGTCCTGACTTTC; CDR3 protein: CASSASSGANVLTF
clone size: .; V gene: TRBV7-3; CDR3 length: 16; J gene: TRBJ2-3; D gene: TRBD2; CDR3 DNA: TGTGCCAGCAGCTCGGGACTAGCGGGACTCGCAGATACGCAGTATTTT; CDR3 protein: CASSSGLAGLADTQYF
clone size: .; V gene: TRBV19; CDR3 length: 14; J gene: TRBJ2-1; D gene: TRBD1; CDR3 DNA: TGTGCCAGTAGTCGGGACAGGGAATTCGGTGAGCAGTTCTTC; CDR3 protein: CASSRDREFGEQFF
clone size: .; V gene: TRBV5-1; CDR3 length: 14; J gene: TRBJ1-1; D gene: .; CDR3 DNA: TGCGCCAGCAGCTTGGTGGAATGGGACACTGAAGCTTTCTTT; CDR3 protein: CASSLVEWDTEAFF
clone size: few; V gene: TRBV2; CDR3 length: 13; J gene: TRBJ2-1; D gene: .; CDR3 DNA: TGTGCCAGCAGTGACCAGCTCGACAATGAGCAGTTCTTC; CDR3 protein: CASSDQLDNEQFF
clone size: .; V gene: TRBV2; CDR3 length: 13; J gene: TRBJ2-1; D gene: .; CDR3 DNA: TGTGCCAGCAGTGAAAACCTGGGAAGGGAGCAGTTCTTC; CDR3 protein: CASSENLGREQFF
clone size: .; V gene: TRBV7-9; CDR3 length: 16; J gene: TRBJ1-3; D gene: .; CDR3 DNA: TGTGCCAGCAGCTTATGGGGCGGTACTGATGGAAACACCATATATTTT; CDR3 protein: CASSLWGGTDGNTIYF
clone size: .; V gene: TRBV28; CDR3 length: 16; J gene: TRBJ1-5; D gene: TRBD1; CDR3 DNA: TGTGCCAGCAGTCACCCCGGAACAGGGGGAGGTCAGCCCCAGCATTTT; CDR3 protein: CASSHPGTGGGQPQHF
clone size: once; V gene: TRBV5-1; CDR3 length: 16; J gene: TRBJ1-1; D gene: TRBD1; CDR3 DNA: TGCGCCAGCAGCTTGCCCCTGGGACAGCTGAACACTGAAGCTTTCTTT; CDR3 protein: CASSLPLGQLNTEAFF
clone size: .; V gene: TRBV7-5; CDR3 length: 9; J gene: TRBJ2-4; D gene: .; CDR3 DNA: TGTGTCAGAAGCTTAATTCAGTACTTC; CDR3 protein: CVRSLIQYF
clone size: many; V gene: TRBV27; CDR3 length: 16; J gene: TRBJ1-2; D gene: .; CDR3 DNA: TGTGCCAGCAGCCCGGAGCAGGGACGGGGGGTGCATGGCTACACCTTC; CDR3 protein: CASSPEQGRGVHGYTF
clone size: .; V gene: TRBV7-9; CDR3 length: 15; J gene: TRBJ1-3; D gene: .; CDR3 DNA: TGTGCCAGCAGCTTTGGGCGGAACTCTGGAAACACCATATATTTT; CDR3 protein: CASSFGRNSGNTIYF
clone size: .; V gene: TRBV5-1; CDR3 length: 14; J gene: TRBJ1-4; D gene: .; CDR3 DNA: TGCGCCAGCAGCATCCAGGCTCCTAATGAAAAACTGTTTTTT; CDR3 protein: CASSIQAPNEKLFF
clone size: .; V gene: TRBV7-2; CDR3 length: 14; J gene: TRBJ1-1; D gene: .; CDR3 DNA: TGTGCCAGCAGCTTACAGGAGACAGGAACTGAAGCTTTCTTT; CDR3 protein: CASSLQETGTEAFF
clone size: once; V gene: TRBV27; CDR3 length: 15; J gene: TRBJ1-2; D gene: TRBD1; CDR3 DNA: TGTGCCAGCAGTGAGACGACAGGGGGACGGTATGGCTACACCTTC; CDR3 protein: CASSETTGGRYGYTF
clone size: .; V gene: TRBV2; CDR3 length: 18; J gene: TRBJ2-7; D gene: TRBD2; CDR3 DNA: TGTGCCAGCAGTGAATTGGAGCGGTTAGCGGGAGATATCTACGAGCAGTACTTC; CDR3 protein: CASSELERLAGDIYEQYF
clone size: .; V gene: TRBV5-1; CDR3 length: 15; J gene: TRBJ2-3; D gene: .; CDR3 DNA: TGCGCCAGCAGCTCCGCGGGGTTTCACTCGGATACGCAGTATTTT; CDR3 protein: CASSSAGFHSDTQYF
clone size: .; V gene: TRBV28; CDR3 length: 13; J gene: TRBJ2-2; D gene: .; CDR3 DNA: TGTGCCAGCAGTTTATTGGGAACCGGGGAGCTGTTTTTT; CDR3 protein: CASSLLGTGELFF
clone size: .; V gene: TRBV29-1; CDR3 length: 14; J gene: TRBJ1-4; D gene: .; CDR3 DNA: TGCAGCGTTCGTTGGGTCCTTAAAAATGAAAAACTGTTTTTT; CDR3 protein: CSVRWVLKNEKLFF
clone size: .; V gene: TRBV5-1; CDR3 length: 14; J gene: TRBJ2-7; D gene: .; CDR3 DNA: TGCGCCAGCAGCTTGGGCGGTGGAGTCTACGAGCAGTACTTC; CDR3 protein: CASSLGGGVYEQYF
clone size: .; V gene: TRBV28; CDR3 length: 12; J gene: TRBJ2-7; D gene: .; CDR3 DNA: TGTGCCAGCAAGGCTAGCCCCTACGAGCAGTACTTC; CDR3 protein: CASKASPYEQYF
clone size: .; V gene: TRBV28; CDR3 length: 13; J gene: TRBJ1-2; D gene: TRBD1; CDR3 DNA: TGTGCCAGCAGTTTAACAGGGGATATTGGCTACACCTTC; CDR3 protein: CASSLTGDIGYTF
clone size: .; V gene: TRBV7-8; CDR3 length: 13; J gene: TRBJ2-5; D gene: TRBD2; CDR3 DNA: TGTGCCAGCAGAACTAGCGGCCAAGAGACCCAGTACTTC; CDR3 protein: CASRTSGQETQYF
clone size: .; V gene: TRBV5-1; CDR3 length: 16; J gene: TRBJ2-7; D gene: TRBD2; CDR3 DNA: TGCGCCAGCAGCTTCGAGACTAGCGGGAGGGCGGGCGAGCAGTACTTC; CDR3 protein: CASSFETSGRAGEQYF
clone size: .; V gene: TRBV27; CDR3 length: 13; J gene: TRBJ2-6; D gene: .; CDR3 DNA: TGTGCCAGCCGTAAAGCTGGGGCCAACGTCCTGACTTTC; CDR3 protein: CASRKAGANVLTF
clone size: few; V gene: TRBV29-1; CDR3 length: 14; J gene: TRBJ2-3; D gene: .; CDR3 DNA: TGCAGCGTTGAAGGGTTCGGGAGCGCAGATACGCAGTATTTT; CDR3 protein: CSVEGFGSADTQYF
clone size: .; V gene: TRBV7-2; CDR3 length: 15; J gene: TRBJ2-2; D gene: .; CDR3 DNA: TGTGCCAGCAGCTTCGAGGGCCGCGGCACCGGGGAGCTGTTTTTT; CDR3 protein: CASSFEGRGTGELFF
clone size: .; V gene: TRBV27; CDR3 length: 17; J gene: TRBJ2-6; D gene: .; CDR3 DNA: TGTGCCAGCAGTTTAGGGCAGGGGACCTCTGGGGCCAACGTCCTGACTTTC; CDR3 protein: CASSLGQGTSGANVLTF
clone size: .; V gene: TRBV28; CDR3 length: 15; J gene: TRBJ2-7; D gene: .; CDR3 DNA: TGTGCCAGCAGAATGCCCGGACACGAGACCTACGAGCAGTACTTC; CDR3 protein: CASRMPGHETYEQYF
clone size: .; V gene: TRBV10-1; CDR3 length: 13; J gene: TRBJ1-2; D gene: .; CDR3 DNA: TGCGCCAGCAGTGAGTCCGGGTCCTATGGCTACACCTTC; CDR3 protein: CASSESGSYGYTF
clone size: .; V gene: TRBV10-3; CDR3 length: 15; J gene: TRBJ2-7; D gene: TRBD1; CDR3 DNA: TGTGCCATCAGTAGTACCGGGACAGGGATCTACGAGCAGTACTTC; CDR3 protein: CAISSTGTGIYEQYF